This record looks at one TCR beta chain sequence and its context. Its cognate antigen is unknown. These data are taken from a study of vaccination and CD4 T cells after COVID-19. Study details: With a range of 35 to 161, the median interval from diagnosis to drawing post-COVID samples was around 93 days.

This sample's treatment: 10-day PBMC culture with coronavirus spike peptide pools or control peptides (ViraFEST assay). It was before the COVID-19 pandemic (2011-2018) that the unexposed donor's CD4+ T cells were collected. Peptide pool stimulation in ViraFEST expanded antigen-specific T cells, whose TCRs were then sequenced. This CDR3 comprises 16 residues. Per germline, CDR1 LNHNV and CDR2 YYDKDF (reference sequence). Trimming pared 1 base from V and 0 bases from J, leaving 11 bases between. Cultured CD4+ T-cell DNA underwent Oncomine TCR Beta short-read sequencing. CD4+ T cells were cultured, and genomic DNA was extracted from them. Via MiXCR, TCRdb re-called the PCR reads, giving one row per CDR3 protein. The sample has around 6,300 distinct CDR3 sequences, about two thirds seen once. Points from the study as a whole: There were relatively few convalescent patients studied, and there were no early post-infection timepoints.

The sequence was collected from a human donor in good health. The chain is built from TRBV15 and TRBJ2-3; no definite D call. The material sequenced was CD4+ T cells from blood, cultured in vitro. This CDR3 reads CATSRGYSTSTDTQYF. The CDR3 coding sequence is TGTGCCACCAGCAGAGGATACAGTACTAGCACAGATACGCAGTATTTT.